One and the same sample provided the 23 T cell receptor beta chains below, sequenced in a study of T cells in Graves' hyperthyroidism and ophthalmopathy. Using RNA transcripts as the source, TCR beta CDR3 regions were amplified. HTBI primers were the set used in a first-round RT-PCR of the TCR CDR3. From the multiplex PCR reads, TCRdb called clonotypes with MiXCR, one entry per CDR3 protein. The sample includes about 550,000 distinct CDR3 sequences, more than 20% of them seen just once. The source material was blood. All receptors derive from a man between 18 and 29 years old with Graves' hyperthyroidism.

The V call is TRBV7-8, the J call TRBJ1-3; D gene unclear. The V end lost 7 bases, the J end lost 0 bases, and 10 bases lay between the germline ends. Germline values: CDR1 SGHVS, CDR2 FQNEAQ. The CDR3 totals 14 residues. The CDR3 region is CASTGFSSGNTIYF. CDR3 coding DNA: TGTGCCAGCACCGGGTTTAGCTCTGGAAACACCATATATTTT.

This clonotype was observed at least ten times. V is TRBV2 and J is TRBJ1-3; no firm D call. The germline V gene encodes CDR1 SNHLY and CDR2 FYNNEI. With 5 bases removed from V and 11 bases from J, the gap between germline ends came to 16 bases. This CDR3 is 13 amino acids long. The CDR3 loop reads CASSLIESGPIYF. The CDR3 DNA is TGTGCCAGCAGTCTGATCGAGAGCGGTCCCATATATTTT. The whole variable domain, filled in from reference TRBV2 and TRBJ1-3, reads EPEVTQTPSHQVTQMGQEVILRCVPISNHLYFYWYRQILGQKVEFLVSFYNNEISEKSEIFDDQFSVERPDGSNFTLKIRSTKLEDSAMYFCASSLIESGPIYFGEGSWLTVV.

The V and J genes are TRBV11-2 and TRBJ2-2, with 7 positions matching TRBD2. The CDR3 covers 16 residues. J gave up 2 bases and V 5 bases, and 8 bases lay outside the gene matches. Germline CDR1 SGHAT, CDR2 FQNNGV. The CDR3 loop is CASSPRGGSNTGELFF. In nucleotides, the CDR3 is TGTGCCAGCAGCCCCAGAGGCGGGAGTAACACCGGGGAGCTGTTTTTT.

Ten or more counts support this clonotype. The chain links TRBV28 to TRBJ1-5; the D is unclear. The CDR3 extends over 11 amino acids. Germline V CDR1 and CDR2: MDHEN, SYDVKM. The ends were cut back, 6 bases at V and 11 bases at J, with 11 bases in the middle. The CDR3 spells CASSAQFSQHF. CDR3 DNA sequence: TGTGCCAGCAGCGCACAGTTTTCCCAGCATTTT.

This chain uses TRBV2 with TRBJ1-2, with TRBD1 as a possible D gene (6 bases). This CDR3 is 14 amino acids long. The germline CDR1 and CDR2 sequences are SNHLY and FYNNEI. The germline V and J ends were trimmed by 4 bases and 6 bases, with 15 bases remaining between them. CDR3 protein: CASSVGRGGDGYTF. The CDR3 DNA follows: TGTGCCAGCAGTGTCGGCAGGGGAGGTGATGGCTACACCTTC.

At least ten counts were recorded for this clonotype. V and J are TRBV20-1 and TRBJ2-5; 12 nucleotides line up with TRBD1. Germline lookup yields CDR1 DFQATT and CDR2 SNEGSKA (reference sequence). The CDR3 runs to 15 residues. The J segment lost 5 bases and the V segment lost 2 bases, leaving 6 bases of the junction unmatched. The CDR3 region is CSARPGTGGAETQYF. The CDR3 DNA sequence: TGCAGTGCTAGACCTGGGACAGGGGGCGCTGAGACCCAGTACTTC.

Many counts were recorded for this clonotype. A read error may account for a junction end that differs from germline. The rearrangement links TRBV25-1 to TRBJ1-2; no definite D call. The CDR3 is made up of 9 amino acids. The germline V gene has CDR1 MGHDK and CDR2 SYGVNS. The CDR3: CASSDPPIF. The CDR3 region has the DNA TGTGCCAGCAGTGACCCGCCGATCTTC.

On this clonotype itself: A much larger clone lies a single base off, so this may be a read error. The gene calls are TRBV12-3 or TRBV12-4 and TRBJ2-2; tentative D call: TRBD2 (5 bases). CDR3 length equals 13 residues. CDR3 amino acids: CASSSKRNGELLF. CDR3 bases: TGTGCCAGCAGCTCGAAGAGAAACGGGGAGCTGTTGTTT.

A few counts support this clonotype. The V gene is TRBV5-1, the J gene TRBJ2-1; 9 bases match TRBD2. The CDR3 extends over 13 amino acids. The germline gives CDR1 SGHRS, CDR2 YFSETQ. Trimming at V came to 4 bases and at J to 7 bases, leaving 3 bases not matched to a gene. This chain's CDR3 is CASSGGGANEQFF. CDR3 nucleotide sequence: TGCGCCAGCAGCGGCGGGGGGGCTAATGAGCAGTTCTTC.

This clonotype appeared many times. V gene TRBV4-1 combines with J gene TRBJ1-2; D not resolved. This CDR3 has 14 amino acids. Trimming removed 0 bases from V and 1 base from J, with 6 bases in between. CDR1 is MGHRA, CDR2 YSYEKL, per germline. Here the CDR3 DNA reads TGCGCCAGCAGCCAAGACGAAATTAACTATGGCTACACCTTC. Translating gives CASSQDEINYGYTF.

This clonotype has just a few counts. For the CDR3, the DNA is TGTGCCAGCAGTGACCCCAGAGGGGCCGCGGAGACCCAGTACTTC. Translated, it gives CASSDPRGAAETQYF. This chain joins TRBV25-1 and TRBJ2-5; D is possibly TRBD1 or TRBD2 (5 bases each). This CDR3 region has 15 residues. The V gene lost 3 bases and the J gene lost 5 bases, with 16 bases spanning the gap. Germline-derived CDR1 and CDR2 are MGHDK and SYGVNS. The whole variable domain, filled in from reference TRBV25-1 and TRBJ2-5, reads EADIYQTPRYLVIGTGKKITLECSQTMGHDKMYWYQQDPGMELHLIHYSYGVNSTEKGDLSSESTVSRIRTEHFPLTLESARPSHTSQYLCASSDPRGAAETQYFGPGTRLLVL.

In this sample, this clonotype turned up many times. This chain links TRBV6-4 with TRBJ1-2, with 12 bases fitting TRBD1. The ends lost 5 bases at V and 5 bases at J; junction bases unmatched: 18. Germline CDR1 and CDR2: MRHNA and SNTAGT. The CDR3 spans 19 residues. The CDR3 region has the DNA TGTGCCAGCAGTCCCGGGACAGGGGGCGCGGTCGGTTTGGGGTATGGCTACACCTTC. Its protein is CASSPGTGGAVGLGYGYTF.

V usage is TRBV7-2 and J usage is TRBJ2-5; D perhaps matches TRBD2 (5 bases). V shed 5 bases and J shed 4 bases, with 17 bases lying between them. From germline, CDR1 is SGHTA and CDR2 FQGNSA. The CDR3 is 15 amino acids. This CDR3 is CASSPEGWVRETQYF. CDR3 sequence (DNA): TGTGCCAGCAGCCCAGAGGGTTGGGTACGAGAGACCCAGTACTTC.

This clonotype has ten or more counts. The chain employs TRBV4-2 and TRBJ2-5; D gene uncertain. The CDR3 length is 13 residues. The V gene lost 1 base and the J gene lost 1 base, with 4 bases spanning the gap. The germline gives CDR1 LGHNA, CDR2 YNFKEQ. CDR3 bases: TGTGCCAGCAGCCAAGGGCCCCAAGAGACCCAGTACTTC. This codes for CASSQGPQETQYF.

This clonotype was picked up many times. Here the CDR3 DNA reads TGTGCCAGCAGAGGAACGATGAACACCGGGGAGCTGTTTTTT. This codes for CASRGTMNTGELFF. J is TRBJ2-2 and V is TRBV6-2 or TRBV6-3; D remains unclear. CDR1 and CDR2 from the germline V gene are MNHEY and SVGEGT. The CDR3 totals 14 residues. Between the trimmed V and J ends, which lost 6 bases and 1 base, there was a span of 9 bases.

This clonotype was seen ten or more times. The chain has TRBV12-3 or TRBV12-4 and TRBJ2-5; no clear D gene. The CDR3 totals 14 residues. V lost 2 bases and J lost 2, with 9 bases in between. This CDR3 reads CASSLIPMQETQYF. The CDR3 nucleotides are TGTGCCAGCAGTTTAATACCTATGCAAGAGACCCAGTACTTC.

This clonotype was picked up many times. V and J are TRBV12-3 or TRBV12-4 and TRBJ2-5; D tentatively reads TRBD1 or TRBD2 (5 bases each). The CDR3 is 13 amino acids. Trimming shortened V by 8 bases and J by 5 bases, and 15 bases separated the two germline ends. The CDR3 DNA reads TGTGCCAGCGGGGGATCGACCGGGGAGACCCAGTACTTC. It codes for CASGGSTGETQYF.

The chain couples TRBV6-2 or TRBV6-3 to TRBJ2-7; D is unresolved. The CDR3 length is 14 residues. The germline V gene has CDR1 MNHEY and CDR2 SVGEGT. Trimming shortened V by 0 bases and J by 1 base, and 7 bases separated the two germline ends. CDR3 amino acids: CASSYSMWSYEQYF. CDR3 DNA sequence: TGTGCCAGCAGTTACTCGATGTGGTCCTACGAGCAGTACTTC.

At least ten counts were recorded for this clonotype. The chain employs TRBV6-5 and TRBJ1-3; D remains ambiguous. The length of the CDR3 is 11 residues. Trimming removed 6 bases from V and 6 bases from J, with 6 bases in between. The germline CDR1 and CDR2 sequences are MNHEY and SVGAGI. The CDR3 reads CASSPENTIYF. The CDR3 nucleotides read TGTGCCAGCAGCCCCGAAAACACCATATATTTT.

This clonotype was seen repeatedly, ten times or more. The V and J genes are TRBV25-1 and TRBJ1-1, with 8 bases that match TRBD1. V was clipped by 5 bases and J by 4 bases; unmatched bases: 9. The CDR3 sequence is 15 residues long. Germline CDR1 MGHDK, CDR2 SYGVNS. The DNA for the CDR3 is TGTGCCAGCAGTTCCCTGGACAGGGAAAGCACTGAAGCTTTCTTT. It codes for CASSSLDRESTEAFF.

This clonotype appeared many times. This sequence joins TRBV5-1 and TRBJ1-1, with D tentatively TRBD1 (5 bases). The germline CDR1 and CDR2 sequences are SGHRS and YFSETQ. The germline V and J ends were trimmed by 0 bases and 0 bases, with 12 bases remaining between them. This CDR3 region has 16 residues. Here the CDR3 reads CASSLVGGSLNTEAFF. The DNA for the CDR3 is TGCGCCAGCAGCTTGGTCGGGGGAAGCTTGAACACTGAAGCTTTCTTT.

This clonotype was detected only a few times. The chain links TRBV3-1 to TRBJ1-2; possibly TRBD1 for D (6 bases). Germline loops: CDR1 LGHDT, CDR2 YNNKEL (reference sequence). Trimming stripped 3 bases from V and 7 bases from J, with 15 bases between. The CDR3 consists of 14 residues. The CDR3 DNA sequence: TGTGCCAGCAGCCAGGCTAAGGGGGTAGCTGGCTACACCTTC. Protein: CASSQAKGVAGYTF. The entire variable domain, with the rest obtained from reference TRBV3-1 and TRBJ1-2, is as follows: DTAVSQTPKYLVTQMGNDKSIKCEQNLGHDTMYWYKQDSKKFLKIMFSYNNKELIINETVPNRFSPKSPDKAHLNLHINSLELGDSAVYFCASSQAKGVAGYTFGSGTRLTVV.

This clonotype was seen just once. This chain links TRBV24-1 with TRBJ2-7; D unclear. Trimming shortened V by 2 bases and J by 2 bases, and 9 bases separated the two germline ends. The CDR3 length is 14 residues. The germline gives CDR1 KGHDR, CDR2 SFDVKD. CDR3 protein: CATSDSGEPYEQYF. As DNA, the CDR3 is TGTGCCACCAGTGATTCCGGTGAACCCTACGAGCAGTACTTC.